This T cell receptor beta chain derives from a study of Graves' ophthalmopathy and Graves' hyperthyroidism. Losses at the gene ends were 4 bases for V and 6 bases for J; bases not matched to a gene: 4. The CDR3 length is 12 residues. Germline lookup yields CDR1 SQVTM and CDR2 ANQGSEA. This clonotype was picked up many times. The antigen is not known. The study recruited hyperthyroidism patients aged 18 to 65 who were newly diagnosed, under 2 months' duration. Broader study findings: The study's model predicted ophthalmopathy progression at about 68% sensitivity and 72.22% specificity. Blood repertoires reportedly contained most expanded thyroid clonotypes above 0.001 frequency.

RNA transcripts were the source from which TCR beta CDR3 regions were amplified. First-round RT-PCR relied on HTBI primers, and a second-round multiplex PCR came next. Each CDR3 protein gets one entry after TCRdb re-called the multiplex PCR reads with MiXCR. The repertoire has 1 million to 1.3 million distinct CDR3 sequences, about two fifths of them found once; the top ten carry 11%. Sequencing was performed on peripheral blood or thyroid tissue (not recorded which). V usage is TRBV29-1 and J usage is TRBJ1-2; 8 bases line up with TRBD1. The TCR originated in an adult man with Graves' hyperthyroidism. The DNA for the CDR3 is TGCAGCGTTGTGACAGGGGCCGATGGCTACACCTTC. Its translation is CSVVTGADGYTF.